This T cell receptor beta chain is from a study of blood T cell repertoires in COVID-19. The assay was immunoSEQ multiplex PCR, and TCRdb's table has in-frame clones only and misses some. The sample lists some 180,000 clones; approximately 90% were seen once. The CDR3 length is 14 residues. Trimming cost V 1 base and J 6 bases, with 7 bases left between them. Germline V CDR1 and CDR2: MNHNS, SASEGT. This chain connects TRBV6-1 to TRBJ1-6; unclear D gene. Sequenced sample: peripheral blood. The TCR originated in a man aged 50-60 years with COVID-19, enrolled during active disease. The CDR3 DNA sequence: TGTGCCAGCAGTGAAGTTAATTCTAATTCACCCCTCCACTTT. It encodes CASSEVNSNSPLHF.